The 5 T cell receptor beta chains below come from one sample, sequenced in a study of identical twins. Using its own MiXCR run on the 5' RACE reads, TCRdb lists one record per CDR3 protein. Of 460,000 or so distinct CDR3 sequences detected, 13% to 15% appear once; the ten largest clones hold about 0.53%. A further study also used this sample, focusing on yellow fever vaccine responses in identical twins.

The sequenced material came from CD4+ T cells sorted from blood. These receptors all come from a young woman in good health.

This clonotype was recorded many times. CDR3 in amino acids: CASSSLGRLVAGGPTGELFF. CDR3 nucleotides: TGTGCCAGCAGTTCCCTAGGACGGCTCGTAGCGGGAGGGCCCACCGGGGAGCTGTTTTTT. This chain links TRBV28 with TRBJ2-2; 11 bases map to TRBD2. The CDR3 loop spans 20 amino acids. Germline CDR1 MDHEN, CDR2 SYDVKM. J gave up 4 bases and V 4 bases, and 17 bases lay outside the gene matches.

The V and J genes are TRBV12-3 or TRBV12-4 and TRBJ2-7, with D perhaps matching TRBD1 (6 bases). The CDR3 spans 14 residues. Trimming removed 5 bases at V and 1 base at J, with 12 bases between. DNA for the CDR3: TGTGCCAGCAGTCAGGGGCCGGATTCCTACGAGCAGTACTTC. Translation gives CASSQGPDSYEQYF.

The genes are TRBV9 and TRBJ2-2; 15 bases line up with TRBD2. V shed 2 bases and J 2 bases; nucleotides not matched to a gene: 4. The germline V gene has CDR1 SGDLS and CDR2 YYNGEE. CDR3 length: 18 residues. CDR3: CASSVGLAGGPNTGELFF. The CDR3 coding sequence is TGTGCCAGCAGCGTGGGACTAGCGGGGGGTCCTAACACCGGGGAGCTGTTTTTT.

The chain couples TRBV4-2 to TRBJ2-1; 8 bases are shared with TRBD2. The CDR3 runs 17 residues. J was trimmed by 6 bases and V by 3 bases; bases with no gene match: 13. CDR1 LGHNA and CDR2 YNFKEQ come from the germline V gene. Here the CDR3 DNA reads TGTGCCAGCAGCCACGAGGCCCAATCCGGGGGGGCCAATGAGCAGTTCTTC. As protein: CASSHEAQSGGANEQFF.

This clonotype came up many times. The V gene is TRBV20-1, the J gene TRBJ2-3; D uncertain. V was cut by 6 bases and J by 4 bases, with 8 bases left in between. The CDR3 has 11 residues. CDR1 is DFQATT and CDR2 is SNEGSKA in the germline V gene (reference sequence). The CDR3 loop reads CSASLADTQYF. In DNA, the CDR3 is TGCAGTGCCTCATTAGCAGATACGCAGTATTTT.